What follows are 16 T cell receptor beta chains derived from one specimen sequenced in a study of CD8+CD57+ T cells in acquired aplastic anemia. Profiles of TCR beta VDJ and CDR3 were generated from a genomic DNA template. TCRdb passed the reads through MiXCR, listing each CDR3 protein once. The sample has about 180,000 distinct CDR3 sequences, 40% to 55% seen once; the top ten hold approximately 2.9%. The specimen was sorted CD4+, CD8+, or CD8+CD57+ T cells (not recorded which) from PBMCs. The source is a human donor in good health.

This sequence joins TRBV2 and TRBJ1-2; the match to TRBD1 covers 8 bases. J gave up 3 bases and V 0 bases, and 3 bases lay outside the gene matches. This CDR3 is built from 15 residues. From germline, CDR1 is SNHLY and CDR2 FYNNEI. CDR3 DNA sequence: TGTGCCAGCAGTGAAGCGGACAGGGATGACTATGGCTACACCTTC. It yields the protein CASSEADRDDYGYTF. Full variable domain (outside the CDR3, taken from reference TRBV2 and TRBJ1-2): EPEVTQTPSHQVTQMGQEVILRCVPISNHLYFYWYRQILGQKVEFLVSFYNNEISEKSEIFDDQFSVERPDGSNFTLKIRSTKLEDSAMYFCASSEADRDDYGYTFGSGTRLTVV.

The rearrangement uses TRBV9 and TRBJ1-1; D is perhaps TRBD1 (5 bases). Germline CDR1 is SGDLS and CDR2 is YYNGEE. V lost 0 bases and J lost 0, with 9 bases in between. The CDR3 totals 15 residues. CDR3 coding DNA: TGTGCCAGCAGCGTAGGGGGGAGCCTGAACACTGAAGCTTTCTTT. Its protein is CASSVGGSLNTEAFF. The entire variable domain, with the rest obtained from reference TRBV9 and TRBJ1-1, is as follows: DSGVTQTPKHLITATGQRVTLRCSPRSGDLSVYWYQQSLDQGLQFLIQYYNGEERAKGNILERFSAQQFPDLHSELNLSSLELGDSALYFCASSVGGSLNTEAFFGQGTRLTVV.

Of note for this clonotype: With a much larger clone just one base away, this may be a read error. The rearrangement links TRBV4-1 to TRBJ1-5, with D possibly being TRBD1 (5 bases). Trimming left V 1 base short and J 7 bases short, with 17 bases between. The germline CDR1 and CDR2 sequences are MGHRA and YSYEKL. The length of the CDR3 is 16 residues. Here the CDR3 DNA reads TGCGCCAGCAGCCAAGTTGCCGGGACCCCCGAACAGCCCCAGCATTTT. Protein: CASSQVAGTPEQPQHF.

The chain links TRBV29-1 to TRBJ2-2; D not certain. The germline CDR1 and CDR2 sequences are SQVTM and ANQGSEA. The CDR3 runs 14 residues. Trimming left V 3 bases short and J 5 bases short, with 13 bases between. The CDR3, as DNA: TGCAGCGTTGAGTATAGGGTGGGAACCGGGGAGCTGTTTTTT. Its translation: CSVEYRVGTGELFF.

The rearrangement uses TRBV2 and TRBJ2-7; D might be TRBD2 (8 bases). The CDR3 sequence is 15 residues long. CDR1 and CDR2 (germline): SNHLY, FYNNEI. V lost 8 bases and J 6 bases, leaving 23 bases between the germline ends. The CDR3 region is CASSPPGGGGFEQYF. CDR3 nucleotides: TGTGCCAGCTCACCACCGGGAGGGGGCGGGTTCGAGCAGTACTTC.

V and J are TRBV19 and TRBJ1-6; possible D gene TRBD1, 6 bases. Between the trimmed V and J ends, which lost 5 bases and 6 bases, there was a span of 14 bases. The CDR3 covers 15 residues. Germline CDR1 LNHDA, CDR2 SQIVND (reference sequence). Written as DNA, the CDR3 is TGTGCCAGTAGTGAGGGGGACGGTATTAATTCACCCCTCCACTTT. This gives the protein CASSEGDGINSPLHF.

Remarks on this clonotype: This may arise from a read error, as a much more abundant clone is one base away. Written as DNA, the CDR3 is TGTGCCAGCAGTTACGGACGGGAGAACACTGAAGCTCTCTTT. Translation: CASSYGRENTEALF. The rearrangement joins TRBV6-5 to TRBJ1-1, with unresolved D. CDR3 length equals 14 residues. Germline V gene lookup returns CDR1 MNHEY and CDR2 SVGAGI.

This chain uses TRBV12-3 or TRBV12-4 with TRBJ2-5; tentatively, D is TRBD2 (5 bases). The V gene lost 9 bases and the J gene lost 5 bases, with 10 bases spanning the gap. The CDR3 extends over 11 amino acids. CDR3 protein: CASRLRETQYF. CDR3 nucleotides: TGTGCCAGTCGACTACGGGAGACCCAGTACTTC.

In the case of this clonotype: The junction differs from germline at one of its ends, possibly a read error. This chain joins TRBV30 and TRBJ2-7; D uncertain. There are 11 residues in the CDR3. Germline CDR1 GTSNPN, CDR2 SVGIG (reference sequence). CDR3 nucleotide sequence: TGTGCCTGGAGTTCCTCCTACGCGCAGTACTTC. Translated, it gives CAWSSSYAQYF. The full variable domain, its missing parts supplied by reference TRBV30 and TRBJ2-7, is SQTIHQWPATLVQPVGSPLSLECTVEGTSNPNLYWYRQAAGRGLQLLFYSVGIGQISSEVPQNLSASRPQDRQFILSSKKLLLSDSGFYLCAWSSSYAQYFGPGTRLTVT.

The rearrangement links TRBV20-1 to TRBJ1-4; D gene ambiguous. The germline V and J ends were trimmed by 5 bases and 13 bases, with 14 bases remaining between them. CDR3 size: 11 residues. Germline V gene sequence: CDR1 DFQATT, CDR2 SNEGSKA (reference sequence). The CDR3 DNA is TGCAGTGCTTCCGGGTCCTACCTACTGTTTTTT. This translates into CSASGSYLLFF.

This clonotype was counted many times. This chain uses TRBV15 with TRBJ1-5; D remains unclear. Trimming took 3 bases from V and 0 from J, leaving 6 bases between them. In germline, CDR1 is LNHNV, CDR2 YYDKDF (reference sequence). CDR3 size: 14 residues. The CDR3 loop reads CATSSQSSNQPQHF. The CDR3 nucleotides are TGTGCCACCAGCAGCCAGAGTAGCAATCAGCCCCAGCATTTT.

This clonotype came up many times. The chain couples TRBV6-1 to TRBJ1-5; TRBD1 agrees at 9 bases. The germline V gene has CDR1 MNHNS and CDR2 SASEGT. The CDR3 is 16 amino acids. V trimming: 5 bases; J trimming: 2 bases; junction bases outside the gene matches: 7. The chain's CDR3 is CASSIRTGDGNQPQHF. DNA of the CDR3: TGTGCCAGCAGTATACGGACAGGGGATGGCAATCAGCCCCAGCATTTT.

Many counts were recorded for this clonotype. The V gene is TRBV5-1, the J gene TRBJ2-7; the D gene could be TRBD1 or TRBD2 (5 bases each). The CDR3 contains 18 residues. From germline, CDR1 is SGHRS and CDR2 YFSETQ. The ends were cut back, 1 base at V and 6 bases at J, with 26 bases in the middle. This CDR3 is CASSLWGSGTGSSGEQYF. CDR3 sequence (DNA): TGCGCCAGCAGCTTGTGGGGGTCTGGGACGGGGTCGTCGGGCGAGCAGTACTTC. Complete variable domain (other parts from reference TRBV5-1 and TRBJ2-7): KAGVTQTPRYLIKTRGQQVTLSCSPISGHRSVSWYQQTPGQGLQFLFEYFSETQRNKGNFPGRFSGRQFSNSRSEMNVSTLELGDSALYLCASSLWGSGTGSSGEQYFGPGTRLTVT.

About this clonotype: A read error may explain this, as a much larger clone is one base away. The chain employs TRBV29-1 and TRBJ1-1; 9 bases agree with TRBD1. The CDR3 has 13 amino acids. After removal of 6 bases from V and 11 bases from J, the junction contained 13 bases not matched to a gene. Per germline, CDR1 SQVTM and CDR2 ANQGSEA. The CDR3 nucleotides read TGCAGCGTAGGGGACAGGGACTCGCCTCGGGCTTTCTTT. This encodes CSVGDRDSPRAFF. Filled out from reference TRBV29-1 and TRBJ1-1, the complete variable domain reads SAVISQKPSRDICQRGTSLTIQCQVDSQVTMMFWYRQQPGQSLTLIATANQGSEATYESGFVIDKFPISRPNLTFSTLTVSNMSPEDSSIYLCSVGDRDSPRAFFGQGTRLTVV.

This clonotype showed up just a few times. DNA for the CDR3: TGTGCCAGCTCGCAAGGACAGGGGGCGCGGGCTTTCTTT. Residues: CASSQGQGARAFF. The rearrangement joins TRBV18 to TRBJ1-1; TRBD1 agrees at 11 bases. CDR3 length equals 13 residues. Trimming removed 6 bases from V and 11 bases from J; junction bases left unmatched: 8. Germline V CDR1 and CDR2: KGHSH, LQKENI.

The J gene is TRBJ2-5, the V gene TRBV20-1; D remains unclear. Germline V lookup: CDR1 DFQATT, CDR2 SNEGSKA (reference sequence). The CDR3 has 10 amino acids. V was shortened by 3 bases and J by 3 bases, with 2 bases between the two germline ends. The DNA of the CDR3 is TGCAGTGCTAGTAAAGAGACCCAGTACTTC. It specifies CSASKETQYF.